This passage covers 25 T cell receptor beta chains from one sample sequenced in a study of immune cell composition in non-small cell lung cancer. Normal lung was sampled as far from the tumour as possible, at least 3 cm. Profiling relied on immunoSEQ multiplex PCR, and the TCRdb table lists in-frame clones only, not all of them. The sample shows around 9,300 clones, roughly 80% of them seen only once. Material for sequencing was non-adjacent lung tissue. The receptors shown here come from a human donor with non-small cell lung cancer.

This clone was picked up one time. The V and J genes are TRBV14 and TRBJ1-1; D might be TRBD1 (5 bases). This CDR3 has 15 residues. Trimming removed 0 bases at V and 2 bases at J, with 10 bases between. Germline CDR1 reads SGHDN; CDR2 reads FVKESK. The CDR3, as DNA: TGTGCCAGCAGCCAAGATCCGGGACCCAACACTGAAGCTTTCTTT. It encodes CASSQDPGPNTEAFF.

The rearrangement joins TRBV28 to TRBJ1-1, with a weak D call TRBD1 (5 bases). Germline V gives CDR1 MDHEN, CDR2 SYDVKM. Trimming left V 8 bases short and J 2 bases short, with 24 bases between. This CDR3 is 17 amino acids long. In nucleotides, the CDR3 is TGTGCCAGCCGCCTCGTGGGGGGTGGCAGGGCTAACACTGAAGCTTTCTTT. Its protein product is CASRLVGGGRANTEAFF.

This chain links TRBV7-9 with TRBJ2-2; D tentatively reads TRBD1 or TRBD2 (5 bases each). V was clipped by 5 bases and J by 1 base, with 14 bases between them. Germline CDR1 and CDR2: SEHNR and FQNEAQ (reference sequence). CDR3 size: 16 residues. The CDR3 here is CASSPVGAGNTGELFF. Here the CDR3 DNA reads TGTGCCAGCAGCCCAGTAGGGGCGGGGAACACCGGGGAGCTGTTTTTT. The whole variable domain, filled in from reference TRBV7-9 and TRBJ2-2, reads DTGVSQNPRHKITKRGQNVTFRCDPISEHNRLYWYRQTLGQGPEFLTYFQNEAQLEKSRLLSDRFSAERPKGSFSTLEIQRTEQGDSAMYLCASSPVGAGNTGELFFGEGSRLTVL.

This clone was observed once. This rearrangement joins TRBV30 to TRBJ2-7; D gene unclear. Trimming removed 0 bases from V and 7 bases from J, with 10 bases in between. There are 12 residues in the CDR3. The germline V gene encodes CDR1 GTSNPN and CDR2 SVGIG (reference sequence). CDR3: CAWSVQSGEQYF. The CDR3, as DNA: TGTGCCTGGAGTGTACAATCTGGGGAGCAGTACTTC.

In its sample, this clone was seen a few times. The chain employs TRBV7-2 and TRBJ1-5, with TRBD1 as a possible D gene (6 bases). With 5 bases removed from V and 0 bases from J, the gap between germline ends came to 14 bases. The CDR3 sequence is 16 residues long. CDR1 is SGHTA, CDR2 FQGNSA, per germline. The CDR3 is CASSAITGTSNQPQHF. CDR3 DNA sequence: TGTGCCAGCAGCGCAATTACAGGGACTAGCAATCAGCCCCAGCATTTT.

The chain joins TRBV9 to TRBJ2-3; TRBD1 agrees at 8 bases. The CDR3 is 15 residues long. Losses at the gene ends were 0 bases for V and 9 bases for J; bases not matched to a gene: 9. Germline loops: CDR1 SGDLS, CDR2 YYNGEE. CDR3 sequence (DNA): TGTGCCAGCAGCGTAGCCGGACAGGGATTGGGCACGCAGTATTTT. Protein sequence: CASSVAGQGLGTQYF.

This clone was found once. The J gene is TRBJ2-7, the V gene TRBV6-1; 7 nucleotides align to TRBD2. Trimming removed 4 bases from V and 2 bases from J; junction bases left unmatched: 8. The CDR3 extends over 15 amino acids. Germline CDR1 and CDR2: MNHNS and SASEGT. The CDR3 spells CASSVLAARTYEQYF. For the CDR3, the DNA is TGTGCCAGCAGTGTCCTAGCGGCAAGAACCTACGAGCAGTACTTC.

The V and J genes are TRBV9 and TRBJ1-2, with 9 bases identical to TRBD1. The CDR3 spans 15 residues. The V gene end was trimmed by 5 bases and the J gene end by 7 bases; junction bases not matched to a gene: 12. Germline V CDR1 and CDR2: SGDLS, YYNGEE. CDR3 sequence: CASSATSTGGSGYTF. CDR3 nucleotide sequence: TGTGCCAGCAGTGCCACCTCGACAGGGGGTAGTGGCTACACCTTC.

This clone was seen a handful of times. The J gene is TRBJ1-2, the V gene TRBV5-4; tentative D call: TRBD1 (6 bases). Deletions cut 4 bases from V and 6 bases from J, with 13 bases between. There are 13 residues in the CDR3. Germline-derived CDR1 and CDR2 are SGHNT and YYREEE (reference sequence). CDR3 nucleotides: TGTGCCAGCAGCCCGCGGGAGGGGGATGGCTACACCTTC. Its protein is CASSPREGDGYTF.

The rearrangement joins TRBV7-6 to TRBJ1-2; 7 bases map to TRBD1. From germline, CDR1 is SGHVS and CDR2 FNYEAQ. With 5 bases clipped from V and 2 bases from J, the junction kept 5 bases outside the gene matches. The CDR3 totals 14 residues. In DNA form, the CDR3 reads TGTGCCAGCAGCCGGCTGGGACAGAACTATGGCTACACCTTC. This codes for CASSRLGQNYGYTF.

This clone was seen once. The chain carries TRBV7-8 and TRBJ1-6, with TRBD1 matching 7 bases. Germline assignment: CDR1 SGHVS and CDR2 FQNEAQ. The length of the CDR3 is 16 residues. The V and J ends lost 4 bases and 4 bases, in that order; junction bases with no gene match: 7. CDR3: CASSSSGTAYNSPLHF. As DNA, the CDR3 is TGTGCCAGCAGCTCAAGCGGGACAGCTTATAATTCACCCCTCCACTTT.

This clone appeared once. The V and J genes are TRBV5-1 and TRBJ1-4; possibly TRBD1 for D (6 bases). CDR1 is SGHRS, CDR2 YFSETQ, per germline. The CDR3 totals 15 residues. Trimming shortened V by 4 bases and J by 3 bases, and 13 bases separated the two germline ends. The CDR3 DNA sequence: TGCGCCAGCAGCCCGCGCGCAGGGGCTAATGAAAAACTGTTTTTT. Translating gives CASSPRAGANEKLFF.

The J gene is TRBJ2-3, the V gene TRBV29-1; 9 bases map to TRBD1. V trimming: 8 bases; J trimming: 4 bases; junction bases outside the gene matches: 7. This CDR3 spans 13 amino acids. Germline V CDR1 and CDR2: SQVTM, ANQGSEA. DNA of the CDR3: TGCAGCTCCCCGGGACAGGGAGCAGATACGCAGTATTTT. It is translated as CSSPGQGADTQYF.

To note about this clone: The germline gene is not matched at one end of the junction; a read error may be the cause. This chain joins TRBV20-1 and TRBJ2-3, with D tentatively TRBD1 (6 bases). Per the germline V gene, CDR1 is DFQATT and CDR2 is SNEGSKA (reference sequence). This CDR3 has 10 amino acids. CDR3 loop: CSANDRIRWF. CDR3 sequence (DNA): TGCAGTGCCAACGACAGGATACGATGGTTT.

The chain recombines TRBV28 with TRBJ2-7; 7 nucleotides match TRBD2. Trimming took 6 bases from V and 2 from J; bases not matched to a gene: 10. The CDR3 runs to 15 residues. Per the germline V gene, CDR1 is MDHEN and CDR2 is SYDVKM. The CDR3 reads CASSGHGRATYEQYF. In DNA form, the CDR3 reads TGTGCCAGCAGCGGGCATGGGAGGGCAACCTACGAGCAGTACTTC.

V gene TRBV6-1 combines with J gene TRBJ1-1; D uncertain. Germline CDR1 MNHNS, CDR2 SASEGT. V dropped 5 bases and J dropped 3 bases, with 16 bases sitting between them. The CDR3 consists of 15 residues. CDR3 in DNA: TGTGCCAGCAGTCCCTTAGCCCCCCTATACACTGAAGCTTTCTTT. Translating gives CASSPLAPLYTEAFF.

The chain employs TRBV11-2 and TRBJ1-2, with TRBD1 matching 7 bases. J gave up 8 bases and V 1 base, and 1 base lay outside the gene matches. The CDR3 loop spans 12 amino acids. Germline assignment: CDR1 SGHAT and CDR2 FQNNGV. The CDR3 is CASSLVGGGYTF. The CDR3 DNA is TGTGCCAGCAGCTTAGTAGGGGGCGGCTACACCTTC.

This chain joins TRBV19 and TRBJ2-5; 11 bases map to TRBD1. V shed 10 bases, J shed 4 bases, and the junction held 14 bases outside the gene matches. Germline lookup yields CDR1 LNHDA and CDR2 SQIVND (reference sequence). The CDR3 runs to 16 residues. CDR3 DNA sequence: TGTGCCACCCAAGTTACCTCCGGGACAGGGGGAGAGACCCAGTACTTC. Translated, it gives CATQVTSGTGGETQYF.

This sequence joins TRBV19 and TRBJ1-1, with 7 bases identical to TRBD1. The CDR3 has 13 amino acids. Germline V gives CDR1 LNHDA, CDR2 SQIVND (reference sequence). With V trimmed by 8 bases and J by 3 bases, 6 bases remained unmatched. CDR3 protein: CASRDRIHTEAFF. The CDR3 DNA is TGTGCCAGTCGGGACAGAATTCACACTGAAGCTTTCTTT.

The chain combines TRBV6-6 with TRBJ2-1; no clear D gene. The CDR3 loop spans 11 amino acids. Per germline, CDR1 MNHNY and CDR2 SVGAGI (reference sequence). V gave up 6 bases and J gave up 8 bases, with 8 bases separating them. CDR3 in amino acids: CASRGGDEQFF. CDR3 DNA sequence: TGTGCCAGCAGGGGCGGTGATGAGCAGTTCTTC.

V usage is TRBV6-6 and J usage is TRBJ1-5; a weak D match, TRBD1 (6 bases). Trimming cost V 4 bases and J 7 bases, with 11 bases left between them. The CDR3 runs 13 residues. The germline gives CDR1 MNHNY, CDR2 SVGAGI (reference sequence). DNA of the CDR3: TGTGCCAGCAGTTCAGACAGGTCACAGCCCCAGCATTTT. This gives the protein CASSSDRSQPQHF.

This clone is categorized as large (0.1 to 1%). The CDR3 coding sequence is TGCGCCAGCAGGCAGTCGGGACCTTACAATGAGCAGTTCTTC. This sequence encodes CASRQSGPYNEQFF. The chain combines TRBV10-2 with TRBJ2-1; D may match TRBD1 or TRBD2 (5 bases each). Germline values: CDR1 WSHSY, CDR2 SAAADI. Deletions cut 6 bases from V and 4 bases from J, with 13 bases between. CDR3 length: 14 residues.

The chain links TRBV4-2 to TRBJ2-6, with D possibly being TRBD1 or TRBD2 (6 bases each). Germline values: CDR1 LGHNA, CDR2 YNFKEQ. The CDR3 totals 18 residues. The germline V and J ends were trimmed by 0 bases and 2 bases, with 14 bases remaining between them. CDR3 DNA sequence: TGTGCCAGCAGCCAAGATAGGGGGGCCGATGCTGGGGCCAACGTCCTGACTTTC. This codes for CASSQDRGADAGANVLTF.

The chain joins TRBV29-1 to TRBJ2-1; D perhaps matches TRBD1 (6 bases). CDR3 length: 15 residues. CDR1 and CDR2 from the germline V gene are SQVTM and ANQGSEA. Trimming pared 5 bases from V and 2 bases from J, leaving 16 bases between. CDR3 sequence: CSVITGPITYNEQFF. The DNA of the CDR3 is TGCAGCGTTATTACAGGGCCTATTACCTACAATGAGCAGTTCTTC.

This chain links TRBV29-1 with TRBJ2-5, with 8 positions matching TRBD1. The CDR3 extends over 15 amino acids. V lost 6 bases and J lost 2; bases outside the gene matches: 11. In germline, CDR1 is SQVTM, CDR2 ANQGSEA. CDR3: CSVNRQGTKQETQYF. The CDR3 bases are TGCAGCGTCAATAGACAGGGGACCAAACAAGAGACCCAGTACTTC.